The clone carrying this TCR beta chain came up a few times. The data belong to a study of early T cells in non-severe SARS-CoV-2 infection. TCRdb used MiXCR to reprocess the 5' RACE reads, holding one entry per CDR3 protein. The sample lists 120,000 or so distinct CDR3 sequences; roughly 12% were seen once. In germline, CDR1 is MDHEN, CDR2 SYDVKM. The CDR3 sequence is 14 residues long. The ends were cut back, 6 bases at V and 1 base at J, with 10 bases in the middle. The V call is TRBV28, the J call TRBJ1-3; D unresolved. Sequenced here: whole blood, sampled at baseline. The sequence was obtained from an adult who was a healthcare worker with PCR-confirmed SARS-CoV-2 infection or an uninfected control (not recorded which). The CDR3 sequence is CASSTAVSGNTIYF. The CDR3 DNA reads TGTGCCAGCAGCACCGCCGTATCTGGAAACACCATATATTTT.